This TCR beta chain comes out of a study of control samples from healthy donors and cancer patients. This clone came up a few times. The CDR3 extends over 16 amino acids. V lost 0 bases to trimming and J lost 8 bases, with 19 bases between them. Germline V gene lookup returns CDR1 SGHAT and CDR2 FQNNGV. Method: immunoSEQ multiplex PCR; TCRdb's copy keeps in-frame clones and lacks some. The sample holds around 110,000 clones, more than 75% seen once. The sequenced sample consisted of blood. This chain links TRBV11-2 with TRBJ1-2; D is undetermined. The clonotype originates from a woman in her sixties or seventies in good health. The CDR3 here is CASSLDLGTAYSGYTF. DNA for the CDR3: TGTGCCAGCAGCTTAGATCTAGGCACGGCCTACTCGGGCTACACCTTC.